The rows below give T cell receptor beta chains drawn from one sample of a study of shared clonotypes between healthy human individuals. The assay was immunoSEQ multiplex PCR, and TCRdb's table has in-frame clones only and misses some. In the table there are 2 million to 2.5 million clones, approximately 96% of which are singletons. Sequences were obtained from naive CD4+ T cells sorted from blood. The receptor source for this set is a man between 18 and 35 years old in good health. Each CDR3 is given with its conserved first and last residue. The D gene is left open where the match is weak. A row's size may be missing; if present it is once, few, many or a size class.

size: .; V: TRBV7-2; J: TRBJ1-5; D: .; CDR3: CASSLWSGYSNQPQHF; DNA: TGTGCCAGCAGCTTATGGTCAGGGTATAGCAATCAGCCCCAGCATTTT
size: .; V: TRBV4-1; J: TRBJ2-2; D: TRBD1; CDR3: CASSQRRDRADGELFF; DNA: TGCGCCAGCAGCCAGCGACGTGACAGGGCGGACGGGGAGCTGTTTTTT
size: .; V: TRBV10-3; J: TRBJ1-3; D: .; CDR3: CAISESGFQISGNTIYF; DNA: TGTGCCATCAGTGAGTCAGGGTTTCAGATCTCTGGAAACACCATATATTTT
size: few; V: TRBV5-1; J: TRBJ1-2; D: .; CDR3: CASSDQGTIEGYTF; DNA: TGCGCCAGCAGCGATCAGGGAACAATAGAGGGCTACACCTTC
size: .; V: TRBV5-1; J: TRBJ2-3; D: TRBD2; CDR3: CASSLGSGGHLDTQYF; DNA: TGCGCCAGCAGCTTGGGTAGCGGGGGGCACCTAGATACGCAGTATTTT
size: .; V: TRBV5-1; J: TRBJ1-1; D: .; CDR3: CASSLNPLGSTTGNTEAFF; DNA: TGCGCCAGCAGCTTAAATCCCTTGGGGAGTACTACGGGTAACACTGAAGCTTTCTTT
size: few; V: TRBV5-6; J: TRBJ1-1; D: .; CDR3: CASSLGHLNTEAFF; DNA: TGTGCCAGCAGCTTGGGACACCTGAACACTGAAGCTTTCTTT
size: .; V: TRBV5-1; J: TRBJ2-7; D: .; CDR3: CASSLGGGGNEQYF; DNA: TGCGCCAGCAGCTTGGGCGGAGGAGGTAACGAGCAGTACTTC
size: .; V: TRBV19; J: TRBJ1-1; D: .; CDR3: CASSIAEIGGAFF; DNA: TGTGCCAGTAGTATCGCGGAAATCGGGGGAGCTTTCTTT
size: .; V: TRBV10-3; J: TRBJ1-2; D: .; CDR3: CAISDGTLGYTF; DNA: TGTGCCATCAGTGACGGGACCCTCGGCTACACCTTC
size: .; V: TRBV28; J: TRBJ2-7; D: TRBD2; CDR3: CASSGGSGGSYEQYF; DNA: TGTGCCAGCAGTGGAGGTAGCGGGGGTTCCTACGAGCAGTACTTC
size: .; V: TRBV5-1; J: TRBJ2-5; D: .; CDR3: CASSAGVSGFEETQYF; DNA: TGCGCCAGCTCCGCAGGGGTCAGCGGCTTTGAGGAGACCCAGTACTTC
size: .; V: TRBV12-5; J: TRBJ1-4; D: .; CDR3: CASGFNEKLFF; DNA: TGTGCTAGTGGTTTTAATGAAAAACTGTTTTTT
size: .; V: TRBV19; J: TRBJ1-2; D: .; CDR3: CASRRSGPGGYTF; DNA: TGTGCCAGTAGGAGGTCGGGACCTGGAGGCTACACCTTC
size: .; V: TRBV7-2; J: TRBJ1-6; D: TRBD1; CDR3: CASSVGTGTNSPLHF; DNA: TGTGCCAGCAGCGTAGGGACAGGGACGAATTCACCCCTCCACTTT
size: once; V: TRBV7-6; J: TRBJ2-5; D: .; CDR3: CASSRPWGTQYF; DNA: TGTGCCAGCAGCCGTCCGTGGGGGACCCAGTACTTC
size: .; V: TRBV11-3; J: TRBJ2-3; D: .; CDR3: CASSLEGKSTDTQYF; DNA: TGTGCCAGCAGCTTAGAGGGCAAAAGCACAGATACGCAGTATTTT
size: .; V: TRBV7-7; J: TRBJ1-5; D: .; CDR3: CASSLGENQPQHF; DNA: TGTGCTAGCAGCTTAGGGGAGAATCAGCCCCAGCATTTT
size: .; V: TRBV11-3; J: TRBJ2-7; D: .; CDR3: CASSLGDSREQYF; DNA: TGTGCCAGTTCCCTCGGCGATTCGAGGGAGCAGTACTTC
size: .; V: TRBV29-1; J: TRBJ2-2; D: .; CDR3: CSVEDGWGSGELFF; DNA: TGCAGCGTTGAAGATGGGTGGGGGTCCGGGGAGCTGTTTTTT
size: .; V: TRBV7-9; J: TRBJ2-5; D: TRBD2; CDR3: CASSSYSGTSGETQYF; DNA: TGTGCCAGCAGCTCCTATAGTGGGACTAGCGGAGAGACCCAGTACTTC
size: .; V: TRBV5-4; J: TRBJ2-1; D: TRBD1; CDR3: CASSLAGTGNEQFF; DNA: TGTGCCAGCAGCTTGGCCGGGACAGGGAATGAGCAGTTCTTC
size: .; V: TRBV2; J: TRBJ2-7; D: TRBD1; CDR3: CASSPDRGAYEQYF; DNA: TGTGCCAGCAGCCCGGACAGGGGTGCCTACGAGCAGTACTTC
size: .; V: TRBV7-2; J: TRBJ2-5; D: .; CDR3: CASSSRRHMQETQYF; DNA: TGTGCCAGCAGCTCCAGGAGGCACATGCAAGAGACCCAGTACTTC
size: .; V: TRBV9; J: TRBJ2-7; D: TRBD1; CDR3: CASSPLPDRVAYEQYF; DNA: TGTGCCAGCAGCCCCCTCCCGGACAGGGTAGCCTACGAGCAGTACTTC
size: .; V: TRBV29-1; J: TRBJ1-2; D: TRBD1; CDR3: CSVVEGASPHYGYTF; DNA: TGCAGCGTTGTTGAGGGGGCTTCACCCCACTATGGCTACACCTTC
size: .; V: TRBV11-2; J: TRBJ2-1; D: .; CDR3: CASSLIHTSYNEQFF; DNA: TGTGCCAGCAGCCTGATCCATACCTCCTACAATGAGCAGTTCTTC
size: .; V: TRBV11-2; J: TRBJ2-2; D: TRBD2; CDR3: CASSHLRTSGSTGTGELFF; DNA: TGTGCCAGCAGCCACCTTAGGACTAGCGGGAGTACGGGTACCGGGGAGCTGTTTTTT
size: .; V: TRBV4-1; J: TRBJ1-6; D: .; CDR3: CASSQERTGPLHF; DNA: TGCGCCAGCAGCCAAGAAAGGACCGGACCCCTCCACTTT
size: .; V: TRBV7-6; J: TRBJ2-1; D: .; CDR3: CASSLSYSNEQFF; DNA: TGTGCCAGCAGCTTAAGTTATAGCAATGAGCAGTTCTTC
size: once; V: TRBV27; J: TRBJ1-2; D: TRBD1; CDR3: CASSRLTGGGYGYTF; DNA: TGTGCCAGCAGTAGACTAACAGGGGGCGGCTATGGCTACACCTTC
size: .; V: TRBV5-1; J: TRBJ1-5; D: TRBD1; CDR3: CASSLGVAGQGFQPQHF; DNA: TGCGCCAGCAGCTTGGGGGTAGCGGGACAGGGGTTTCAGCCCCAGCATTTT
size: .; V: TRBV5-4; J: TRBJ2-3; D: .; CDR3: CAGRSRPSTDTQYF; DNA: TGTGCCGGGAGAAGCAGACCTAGCACAGATACGCAGTATTTT
size: once; V: TRBV28; J: TRBJ2-2; D: TRBD1; CDR3: CASSSIKGGLRTGELFF; DNA: TGTGCCAGCAGTTCTATTAAAGGGGGCTTGCGCACCGGGGAGCTGTTTTTT
size: once; V: TRBV9; J: TRBJ2-7; D: .; CDR3: CASSVAGQGFYEQYF; DNA: TGTGCCAGCAGCGTAGCTGGGCAAGGATTCTACGAGCAGTACTTC
size: .; V: TRBV5-1; J: TRBJ2-6; D: .; CDR3: CASSSFSAGANVLTF; DNA: TGCGCCAGCAGCTCTTTTAGCGCTGGGGCCAACGTCCTGACTTTC
size: .; V: TRBV2; J: TRBJ2-3; D: .; CDR3: CASSEDRFTDTQYF; DNA: TGTGCCAGCAGTGAAGACAGGTTCACAGATACGCAGTATTTT
size: .; V: TRBV11-2; J: TRBJ2-7; D: TRBD1; CDR3: CASSWWGRGHYEQYF; DNA: TGTGCCAGCAGCTGGTGGGGCAGGGGGCACTACGAGCAGTACTTC
size: .; V: TRBV7-9; J: TRBJ2-7; D: .; CDR3: CASSLAGPYEQYF; DNA: TGTGCCAGCAGCTTAGCCGGGCCGTACGAGCAGTACTTC
size: .; V: TRBV30; J: TRBJ1-1; D: .; CDR3: CAWKGIIPGTTEAFF; DNA: TGTGCCTGGAAAGGGATTATTCCAGGAACAACTGAAGCTTTCTTT
size: .; V: TRBV6-1; J: TRBJ1-5; D: .; CDR3: CASSEVYSRGNQPQHF; DNA: TGTGCCAGCAGTGAAGTTTACTCCAGGGGCAATCAGCCCCAGCATTTT
size: .; V: TRBV5-1; J: TRBJ1-6; D: TRBD1; CDR3: CASSLWDRDSPLHF; DNA: TGCGCCAGCAGCCTCTGGGACAGGGATTCACCCCTCCACTTT
size: once; V: TRBV18; J: TRBJ1-5; D: TRBD1; CDR3: CASSPRGQGGNQPQHF; DNA: TGTGCCAGCTCACCACGGGGACAGGGCGGGAATCAGCCCCAGCATTTT
size: .; V: TRBV7-2; J: TRBJ1-2; D: .; CDR3: CASSLDPGWGYGYTF; DNA: TGTGCCAGCAGCTTAGATCCAGGGTGGGGCTATGGCTACACCTTC
size: once; V: TRBV4-3; J: TRBJ2-1; D: .; CDR3: CASSPRRVYNEQFF; DNA: TGCGCCAGCAGCCCACGGCGGGTCTACAATGAGCAGTTCTTC
size: .; V: TRBV19; J: TRBJ2-2; D: .; CDR3: CATTPQGGTGELFF; DNA: TGTGCCACTACCCCACAGGGAGGGACCGGGGAGCTGTTTTTT
size: .; V: TRBV5-1; J: TRBJ1-2; D: TRBD1; CDR3: CASSLGRDRDYGYTF; DNA: TGCGCCAGCAGCTTGGGCCGGGACAGGGACTATGGCTACACCTTC
size: .; V: TRBV5-1; J: TRBJ2-2; D: TRBD1; CDR3: CASSLLGQGDTGELFF; DNA: TGCGCCAGCAGCTTGCTGGGACAGGGGGACACCGGGGAGCTGTTTTTT
size: .; V: TRBV28; J: TRBJ2-1; D: .; CDR3: CASCGYNEQFF; DNA: TGTGCCAGTTGCGGATACAATGAGCAGTTCTTC
size: once; V: TRBV7-8; J: TRBJ2-5; D: .; CDR3: CASSLAGVDETQYF; DNA: TGTGCCAGCAGCTTAGCTGGCGTGGATGAGACCCAGTACTTC
size: .; V: TRBV28; J: TRBJ2-1; D: TRBD2; CDR3: CASQSGSGQQFF; DNA: TGTGCCAGCCAGAGCGGGAGCGGCCAGCAGTTCTTC